The clone carrying this TCR beta chain was seen a single time. The antigen is not known. TCRdb's table, derived via immunoSEQ multiplex PCR, lists solely in-frame clones and lacks some. This sample has about 77,000 clones, with 65% to 90% found just once. The data derive from a study of OX40 agonist ivuxolimab in advanced cancers. The study, taken as a whole, reports: The study found that CD8+ T cells averaged more expanded clones than CD4+.

The germline V gene has CDR1 GTSNPN and CDR2 SVGIG (reference sequence). CDR3 size: 14 residues. V gene TRBV30 combines with J gene TRBJ2-5; possibly TRBD2 for D (6 bases). The J call is uncertain, as TRBJ2-7 better fits the DNA end. This TCR came from an adult with an advanced solid tumor such as melanoma, head and neck, liver or kidney cancer. The sequencing used CD4+ or CD8+ T cells sorted from blood, collected in a trial of the OX40 agonist ivuxolimab. The CDR3 is CALWRGLGSYEQYF. The CDR3 nucleotides read TGTGCCCTATGGAGGGGACTGGGCTCCTACGAGCAGTACTTC.